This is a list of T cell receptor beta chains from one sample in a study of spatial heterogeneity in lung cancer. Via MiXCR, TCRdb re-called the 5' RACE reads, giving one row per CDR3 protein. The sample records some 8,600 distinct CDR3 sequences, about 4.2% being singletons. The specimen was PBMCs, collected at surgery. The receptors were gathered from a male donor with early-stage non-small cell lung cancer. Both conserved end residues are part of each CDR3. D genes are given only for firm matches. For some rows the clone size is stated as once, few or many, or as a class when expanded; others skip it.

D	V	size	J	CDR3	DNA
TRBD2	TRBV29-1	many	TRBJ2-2	CSVVPGGGGELFF	TGCAGCGTTGTTCCGGGGGGTGGCGGGGAGCTGTTTTTT
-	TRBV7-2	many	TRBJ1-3	CASRRQVSDWENTIYF	TGTGCCAGCAGGAGACAGGTGTCTGATTGGGAAAACACCATATATTTT
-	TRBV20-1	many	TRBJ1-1	CSAPGGKEAFF	TGCAGTGCCCCGGGAGGCAAAGAAGCTTTCTTT
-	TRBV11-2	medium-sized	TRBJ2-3	CASSLRGQVTDTQYF	TGTGCCAGCAGCCTCCGAGGGCAGGTCACAGATACGCAGTATTTT
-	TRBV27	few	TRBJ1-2	CASSLWGDQNGYTF	TGTGCCAGCAGTTTATGGGGGGACCAAAATGGCTACACCTTC
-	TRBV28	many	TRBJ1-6	CASSRGGAGSYNSPLHF	TGTGCCAGCAGCCGGGGGGGCGCGGGCTCCTATAATTCACCCCTCCACTTT
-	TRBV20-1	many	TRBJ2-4	CSARLGAGKNIQYF	TGCAGTGCTAGACTGGGGGCCGGCAAAAACATTCAGTACTTC
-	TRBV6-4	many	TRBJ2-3	CASSEIAGRSTDTQYF	TGTGCCAGCAGTGAAATTGCGGGGAGGAGCACAGATACGCAGTATTTT
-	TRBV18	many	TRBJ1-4	CASSATSENEKLFF	TGTGCCAGCTCAGCAACATCGGAAAATGAAAAACTGTTTTTT
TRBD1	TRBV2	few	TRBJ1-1	CASGPDQGAWTEAFF	TGTGCCAGCGGGCCCGATCAGGGGGCTTGGACTGAAGCTTTCTTT
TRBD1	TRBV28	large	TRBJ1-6	CASSTGTDRSPLHF	TGTGCCAGCAGTACCGGGACAGACCGTTCACCCCTCCACTTT
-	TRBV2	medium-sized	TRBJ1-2	CARRRYGYTF	TGTGCCAGACGACGTTATGGCTACACCTTC
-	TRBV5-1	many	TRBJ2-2	CASSLWGRSHTGELFF	TGCGCCAGCAGCTTGTGGGGGCGATCGCATACCGGGGAGCTGTTTTTT
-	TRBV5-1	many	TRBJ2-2	CASSFSFDNTGELFF	TGCGCCAGCAGCTTTTCGTTCGATAACACCGGGGAGCTGTTTTTT
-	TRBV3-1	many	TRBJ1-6	CASSQSGKTNSPLHF	TGTGCCAGCAGCCAGTCGGGCAAGACCAATTCACCCCTCCACTTT
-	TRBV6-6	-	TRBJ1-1	CASSYRGVAEAFF	TGTGCCAGCAGTTATCGGGGCGTCGCTGAAGCTTTCTTT
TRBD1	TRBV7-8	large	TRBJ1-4	CASSLNRGTEKLFF	TGTGCCAGCAGCTTAAACAGGGGAACTGAAAAACTGTTTTTT
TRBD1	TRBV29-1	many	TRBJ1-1	CSVDRGGRAFF	TGCAGCGTTGACAGGGGGGGACGAGCTTTCTTT
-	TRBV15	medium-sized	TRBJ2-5	CATSRERAGETQYF	TGTGCCACCAGCAGAGAGAGGGCCGGTGAGACCCAGTACTTC
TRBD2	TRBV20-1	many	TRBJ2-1	CSAGPGGGVYNEQFF	TGCAGTGCTGGCCCGGGGGGAGGGGTGTACAATGAGCAGTTCTTC
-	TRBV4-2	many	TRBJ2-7	CASSQEFVAGLSYLGEQYF	TGTGCCAGCAGCCAAGAGTTCGTGGCGGGGCTAAGCTACCTTGGCGAGCAGTACTTC
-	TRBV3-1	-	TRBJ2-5	CASSQGPHDGRETQYF	TGTGCCAGCAGCCAAGGTCCCCACGACGGGAGAGAGACCCAGTACTTC
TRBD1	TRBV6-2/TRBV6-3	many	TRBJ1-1	CASSYGRGRVLMNTEAFF	TGTGCCAGCAGTTACGGGAGGGGGCGAGTTCTGATGAACACTGAAGCTTTCTTT
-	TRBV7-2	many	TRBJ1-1	CASSFKGTEAFF	TGTGCCAGCAGCTTTAAGGGAACTGAAGCTTTCTTT
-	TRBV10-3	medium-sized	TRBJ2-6	CAISEPRGANVLTF	TGTGCCATCAGTGAACCCCGTGGGGCCAACGTCCTGACTTTC